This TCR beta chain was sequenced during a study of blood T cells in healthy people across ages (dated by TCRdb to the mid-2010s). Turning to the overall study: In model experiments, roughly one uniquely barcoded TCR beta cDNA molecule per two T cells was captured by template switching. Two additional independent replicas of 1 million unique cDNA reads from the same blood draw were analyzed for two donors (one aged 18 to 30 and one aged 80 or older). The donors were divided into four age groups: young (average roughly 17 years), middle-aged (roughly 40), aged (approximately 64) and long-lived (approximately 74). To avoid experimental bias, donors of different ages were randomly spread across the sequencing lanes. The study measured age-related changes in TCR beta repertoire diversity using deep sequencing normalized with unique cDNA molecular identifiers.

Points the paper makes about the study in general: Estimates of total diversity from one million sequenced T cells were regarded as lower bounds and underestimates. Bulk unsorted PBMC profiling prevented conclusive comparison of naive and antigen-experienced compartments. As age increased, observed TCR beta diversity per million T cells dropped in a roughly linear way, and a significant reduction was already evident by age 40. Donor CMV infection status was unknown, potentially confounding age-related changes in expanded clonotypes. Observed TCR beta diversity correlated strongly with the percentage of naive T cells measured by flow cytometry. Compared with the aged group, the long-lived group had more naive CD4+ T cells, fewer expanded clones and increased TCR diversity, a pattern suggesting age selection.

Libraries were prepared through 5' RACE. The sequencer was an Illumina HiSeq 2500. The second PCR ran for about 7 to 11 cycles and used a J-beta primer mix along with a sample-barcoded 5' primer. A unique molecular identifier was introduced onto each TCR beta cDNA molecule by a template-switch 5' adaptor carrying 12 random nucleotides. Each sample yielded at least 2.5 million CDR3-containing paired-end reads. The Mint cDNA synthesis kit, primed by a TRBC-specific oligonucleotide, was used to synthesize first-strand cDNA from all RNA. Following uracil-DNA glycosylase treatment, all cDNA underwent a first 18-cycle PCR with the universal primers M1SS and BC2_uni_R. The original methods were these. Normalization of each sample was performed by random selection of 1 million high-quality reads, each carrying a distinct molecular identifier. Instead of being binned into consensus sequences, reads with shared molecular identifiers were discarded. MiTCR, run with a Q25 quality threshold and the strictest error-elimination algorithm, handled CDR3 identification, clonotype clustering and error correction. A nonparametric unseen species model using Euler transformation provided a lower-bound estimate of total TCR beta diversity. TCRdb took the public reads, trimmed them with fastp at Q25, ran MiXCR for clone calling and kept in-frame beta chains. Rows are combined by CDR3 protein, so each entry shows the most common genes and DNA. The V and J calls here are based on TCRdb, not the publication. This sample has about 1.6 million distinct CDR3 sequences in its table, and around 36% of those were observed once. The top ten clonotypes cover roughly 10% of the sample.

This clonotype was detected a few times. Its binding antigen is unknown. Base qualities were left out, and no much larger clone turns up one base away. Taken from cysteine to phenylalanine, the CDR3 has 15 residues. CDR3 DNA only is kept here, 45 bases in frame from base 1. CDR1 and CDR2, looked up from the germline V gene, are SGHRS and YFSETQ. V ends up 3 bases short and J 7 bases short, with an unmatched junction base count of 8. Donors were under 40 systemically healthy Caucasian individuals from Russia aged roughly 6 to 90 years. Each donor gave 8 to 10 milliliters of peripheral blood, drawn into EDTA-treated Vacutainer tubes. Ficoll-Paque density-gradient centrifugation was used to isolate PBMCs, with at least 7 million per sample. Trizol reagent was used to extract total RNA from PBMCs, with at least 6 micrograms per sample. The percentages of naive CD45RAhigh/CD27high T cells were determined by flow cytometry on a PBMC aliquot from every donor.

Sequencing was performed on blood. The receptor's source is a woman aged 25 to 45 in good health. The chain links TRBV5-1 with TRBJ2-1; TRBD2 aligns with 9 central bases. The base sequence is TGCGCCAGCAGCTGGGGGCGGGGGGGCCGGAATGAGCAGTTCTTC. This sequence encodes CASSWGRGGRNEQFF. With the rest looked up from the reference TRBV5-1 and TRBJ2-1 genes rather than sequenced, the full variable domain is KAGVTQTPRYLIKTRGQQVTLSCSPISGHRSVSWYQQTPGQGLQFLFEYFSETQRNKGNFPGRFSGRQFSNSRSEMNVSTLELGDSALYLCASSWGRGGRNEQFFGPGTRLTVL.